The table lists the clone carrying this TCR beta chain with many counts. The data derive from a study of early T cells in non-severe SARS-CoV-2 infection. Study details: Whole-blood bulk RNA, unsorted, was sequenced, and chains were unpaired.

The CDR3 spans 13 residues. Looked up from germline, CDR1 is SEHNR and CDR2 is FQNEAQ (reference sequence). V lost 5 bases and J lost 4, with 9 bases in between. MiXCR, run by TCRdb on the 5' RACE reads, gives a single entry per CDR3 protein. The sample lists fewer than 85,000 distinct CDR3 sequences, approximately 12% seen once, with about 4.5% in the top ten. The origin of this receptor is an adult who was a healthcare worker with PCR-confirmed SARS-CoV-2 infection or an uninfected control (not recorded which). The material sequenced was whole blood. The chain recombines TRBV7-9 with TRBJ1-5; no clear D. CDR3 in amino acids: CASSRGPNQPQHF. CDR3 nucleotide sequence: TGTGCCAGCAGCCGCGGCCCAAATCAGCCCCAGCATTTT.